These 23 T cell receptor beta chains were all obtained from the same sample, sequenced in a study of blood T cells in healthy people across ages. Through a sample-barcoded 5' primer and a J-beta primer mix, a second PCR was run for 7 to 11 cycles. TCRdb reanalysed the 5' RACE reads using MiXCR and keeps one entry per CDR3 protein. The sample consists of 580,000 or so distinct CDR3 sequences, more than 45% of them appearing once. Sequencing was carried out using blood. The receptors were sampled from a man older than 75 in good health.

This clonotype was observed a single time. The chain has TRBV18 and TRBJ2-1; 7 bases map to TRBD2. CDR3 length: 14 amino acids. Germline V gives CDR1 KGHSH, CDR2 LQKENI. The V gene end was trimmed by 5 bases and the J gene end by 7 bases; junction bases not matched to a gene: 8. The CDR3 DNA is TGTGCCAGCTCATCAAAAGCGGGATCAAATGAGCAGTTCTTC. Protein sequence: CASSSKAGSNEQFF.

Concerning this clonotype itself: A much larger clone sits a single nucleotide away, making a read error possible. The chain carries TRBV6-6 and TRBJ1-6; 8 nucleotides match TRBD1. CDR1 is MNHNY and CDR2 is SVGAGI in the germline V gene (reference sequence). J was trimmed by 6 bases and V by 5 bases; bases with no gene match: 3. CDR3 length equals 14 residues. The CDR3 protein is CASSADRANSPLHF. CDR3 DNA sequence: TGTGCCAGCAGTGCGGACAGGGCTAATTCACCCCTCCACTTT.

This clonotype was picked up many times. The genes are TRBV6-5 and TRBJ2-1; 8 bases fit TRBD2. The J segment lost 2 bases and the V segment lost 4 bases, leaving 4 bases of the junction unmatched. Germline CDR1 and CDR2: MNHEY and SVGAGI. The CDR3 extends over 15 amino acids. The CDR3 loop reads CASSSRGGPYNEQFF. CDR3 bases: TGTGCCAGCAGTTCCCGGGGGGGGCCCTACAATGAGCAGTTCTTC.

This chain connects TRBV7-2 to TRBJ2-7; 9 nucleotides align to TRBD2. V gave up 2 bases and J gave up 2 bases; unmatched junction bases: 10. Germline CDR1 reads SGHTA; CDR2 reads FQGNSA. This CDR3 contains 17 residues. The CDR3 nucleotides read TGTGCCAGCAGCTTAATCGCGGGAGGGCCGAGCCCCTACGAGCAGTACTTC. This encodes CASSLIAGGPSPYEQYF.

The sample holds one count of this clonotype. V gene TRBV5-1 combines with J gene TRBJ1-1; TRBD1 aligns across 8 bases. Germline CDR1 SGHRS, CDR2 YFSETQ. This CDR3 has 15 amino acids. Trimming removed 4 bases from V and 1 base from J; junction bases left unmatched: 6. The CDR3 nucleotides are TGCGCCAGCAGCCAGGGACAGGCTAGGAACACTGAAGCTTTCTTT. Its translation: CASSQGQARNTEAFF.

This clonotype showed up just once. The chain is built from TRBV20-1 and TRBJ1-1; D gene unclear. CDR3 length: 12 amino acids. V was pared by 5 bases and J by 1 base, with 8 bases between. The germline V gene encodes CDR1 DFQATT and CDR2 SNEGSKA (reference sequence). CDR3 amino acids: CSAPDKNTEAFF. CDR3 nucleotide sequence: TGCAGTGCTCCAGACAAGAACACTGAAGCTTTCTTT.

This clonotype was observed a single time. The chain is built from TRBV20-1 and TRBJ2-1, with 10 nucleotides matching TRBD2. The V and J ends lost 6 bases and 2 bases, in that order; junction bases with no gene match: 13. Germline V lookup: CDR1 DFQATT, CDR2 SNEGSKA (reference sequence). The CDR3 consists of 17 residues. Written as DNA, the CDR3 is TGCAGTGCCCCGCTTCCCTTAGCGGGAGGTCCCTACAATGAGCAGTTCTTC. Protein: CSAPLPLAGGPYNEQFF.

A few counts support this clonotype. CDR3 nucleotide sequence: TGTGCCAGCAGCTTAAGTAGCACGTACCAAGAGACCCAGTACTTC. Its translation: CASSLSSTYQETQYF. The rearrangement uses TRBV7-3 and TRBJ2-5; D is undetermined. CDR1 and CDR2 from the germline V gene are SGHTA and FQGTGA. V lost 1 base to trimming and J lost 0 bases, with 9 bases between them. CDR3 size: 15 residues.

The rearrangement joins TRBV28 to TRBJ2-7; D tentatively fits TRBD1 or TRBD2 (5 bases each). The CDR3 runs 15 residues. The germline V gene has CDR1 MDHEN and CDR2 SYDVKM. V lost 10 bases to trimming and J lost 4 bases, with 23 bases between them. The CDR3 reads CATWGKDSTWYEQYF. In nucleotides, the CDR3 is TGTGCCACATGGGGCAAGGACTCCACCTGGTACGAGCAGTACTTC.

With regard to this clonotype: The junction departs from germline at one end; a sequencing error may be responsible. The chain recombines TRBV27 with TRBJ2-6; D might be TRBD1 (6 bases). The CDR3 loop spans 15 amino acids. The germline CDR1 and CDR2 sequences are MNHEY and SMNVEV (reference sequence). Written as DNA, the CDR3 is TGTGCCAGCAGTCCAGACAGGTCTGGGGCCAACGTCCCGACTTTC. This codes for CASSPDRSGANVPTF.

This clonotype was detected a few times. This chain joins TRBV7-2 and TRBJ2-2; D is perhaps TRBD2 (6 bases). Trimming cost V 2 bases and J 2 bases, with 9 bases left between them. The germline V gene has CDR1 SGHTA and CDR2 FQGNSA. CDR3 length: 15 residues. CDR3 sequence reads: CASSLNGGNTGELFF. The CDR3 DNA follows: TGTGCCAGCAGCTTAAACGGGGGAAACACCGGGGAGCTGTTTTTT.

This clonotype came up a few times. This chain uses TRBV30 with TRBJ2-7, with D hard to call. The germline V gene has CDR1 GTSNPN and CDR2 SVGIG (reference sequence). This CDR3 comprises 14 residues. V was pared by 2 bases and J by 3 bases, with 14 bases between. CDR3 sequence: CAWSPQVTNYEQYF. The CDR3 DNA reads as TGTGCCTGGAGTCCCCAAGTCACCAACTACGAGCAGTACTTC.

This clonotype has a count of ten or more. The chain employs TRBV6-5 and TRBJ2-3, with 7 nucleotides matching TRBD1. The CDR3 spans 16 residues. CDR1 and CDR2 (germline): MNHEY, SVGAGI. With V trimmed by 0 bases and J by 4 bases, 7 bases remained unmatched. The CDR3 is CASSYSGRGFADTQYF. CDR3 nucleotide sequence: TGTGCCAGCAGTTACTCTGGCAGGGGGTTCGCAGATACGCAGTATTTT.

The gene calls are TRBV25-1 and TRBJ2-7, with D unclear. Trimming shortened V by 3 bases and J by 3 bases, and 6 bases separated the two germline ends. This CDR3 contains 12 residues. Looked up from germline, CDR1 is MGHDK and CDR2 is SYGVNS. CDR3: CASSDEVYEQYF. In DNA, the CDR3 is TGTGCCAGCAGTGACGAGGTCTACGAGCAGTACTTC.

To note about this clonotype: This may come from a read error, since a much larger clone is one base off. V and J are TRBV6-5 and TRBJ2-5, with D maybe TRBD2 (5 bases). V shed 5 bases and J shed 11 bases, with 12 bases lying between them. The germline CDR1 and CDR2 sequences are MNHEY and SVGAGI. CDR3 size: 11 residues. The CDR3 nucleotides are TGTGCCAGCAGTGCAGCGGCAGTGCAGTACTTC. Translating it yields CASSAAAVQYF.

As concerns this clonotype: A much larger clone lies a single base off, so this may be a read error. The CDR3 bases are TGTGCCAGCAGGCGGGACGTATCCTCTGGGGCCAACGTCCTGACTTTC. Its translation is CASRRDVSSGANVLTF. This chain links TRBV6-6 with TRBJ2-6; a weak D match, TRBD2 (6 bases). The V gene's germline CDR1 is MNHNY and CDR2 SVGAGI (reference sequence). This CDR3 has 16 amino acids. Trimming took off 6 bases at V and 0 bases at J, with 12 bases between the two ends.

The gene calls are TRBV10-3 and TRBJ2-3; unclear D gene. CDR1 and CDR2 (germline): ENHRY, SYGVKD. The CDR3 covers 12 residues. V lost 10 bases, J lost 2 bases, and 10 bases lay in between. The CDR3 spells CATKTATDTQYF. CDR3 in DNA: TGTGCCACCAAGACCGCCACAGATACGCAGTATTTT.

Only a few counts were recorded for this clonotype. The CDR3 reads CSARGLKLGTQYF. The CDR3 DNA follows: TGCAGTGCTAGGGGGCTAAAGCTGGGTACGCAGTATTTT. This chain links TRBV20-1 with TRBJ2-3; weak D call: TRBD1 (5 bases). The V gene lost 3 bases and the J gene lost 8 bases, with 15 bases spanning the gap. Germline V gives CDR1 DFQATT, CDR2 SNEGSKA (reference sequence). The CDR3 spans 13 residues.

The chain recombines TRBV7-2 with TRBJ2-5; D is possibly TRBD1 or TRBD2 (5 bases each). The CDR3 is made up of 16 amino acids. V shed 7 bases and J shed 1 base, with 19 bases lying between them. Germline CDR1 and CDR2: SGHTA and FQGNSA. DNA of the CDR3: TGTGCCAGCAATACCGTCCCGGGGCGGGCCCAAGAGACCCAGTACTTC. Encoded protein: CASNTVPGRAQETQYF.

The chain is built from TRBV7-9 and TRBJ2-1; D gene unclear. Deletions cut 1 base from V and 0 bases from J, with 13 bases between. The germline V gene has CDR1 SEHNR and CDR2 FQNEAQ (reference sequence). This CDR3 has 17 residues. CDR3 loop: CASSLGLADRSYNEQFF. The CDR3 DNA sequence: TGTGCCAGCAGCTTAGGTCTCGCGGACCGCTCCTACAATGAGCAGTTCTTC.

The sample holds a few counts of this clonotype. The chain combines TRBV29-1 with TRBJ2-1, with 12 nucleotides matching TRBD1. Germline V lookup: CDR1 SQVTM, CDR2 ANQGSEA. CDR3 length equals 18 residues. The V and J ends lost 6 bases and 0 bases, in that order; junction bases with no gene match: 12. This chain's CDR3 is CSVPYRDRGRSSYNEQFF. In DNA, the CDR3 is TGCAGCGTACCCTACCGGGACAGGGGGCGAAGCTCCTACAATGAGCAGTTCTTC.

This clonotype was found many times. This chain links TRBV7-2 with TRBJ2-1; 7 bases map to TRBD2. Germline lookup yields CDR1 SGHTA and CDR2 FQGNSA. There are 16 residues in the CDR3. Unmatched junction bases numbered 8, after V lost 2 bases and J lost 4 bases. The CDR3 DNA sequence: TGTGCCAGCAGCTTACAGGCTAGCGGTGGTTACAATGAGCAGTTCTTC. Translation: CASSLQASGGYNEQFF.

This clonotype was found a few times. V gene TRBV20-1 combines with J gene TRBJ2-5, with D perhaps matching TRBD2 (5 bases). CDR3 size: 14 residues. V was pared by 2 bases and J by 1 base, with 11 bases between. Per the germline V gene, CDR1 is DFQATT and CDR2 is SNEGSKA (reference sequence). The CDR3 here is CSARYPDFQETQYF. The CDR3 region has the DNA TGCAGTGCTAGATACCCGGACTTCCAAGAGACCCAGTACTTC.